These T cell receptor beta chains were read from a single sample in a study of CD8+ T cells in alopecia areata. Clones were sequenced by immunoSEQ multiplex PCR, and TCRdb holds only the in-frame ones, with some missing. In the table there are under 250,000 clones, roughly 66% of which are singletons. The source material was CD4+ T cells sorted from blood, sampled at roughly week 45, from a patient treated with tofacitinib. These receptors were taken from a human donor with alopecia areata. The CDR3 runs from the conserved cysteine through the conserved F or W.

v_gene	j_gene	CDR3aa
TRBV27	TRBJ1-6	CASSLNPLAGVNSPLHF
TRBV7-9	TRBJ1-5	CASSLAGDNQPQHF
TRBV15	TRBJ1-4	CATTRSGNEKLFF
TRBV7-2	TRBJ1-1	CASSRRASRTEAFF
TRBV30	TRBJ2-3	CAWSKLGSATDTQYF
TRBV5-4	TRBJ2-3	CASSLIGGTDTQYF
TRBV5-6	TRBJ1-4	CASSGQRGEKLFF
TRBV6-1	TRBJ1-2	CASGTGLGGYTF
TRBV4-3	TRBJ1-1	CASSQDLGGTPNTEAFF
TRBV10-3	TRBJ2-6	CAIRPTGAGANVLTF
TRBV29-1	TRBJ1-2	CSVDRVFTLGYTF
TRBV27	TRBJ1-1	CASSLSRGSVAFF
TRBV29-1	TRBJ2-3	CSFSGPQWDTQYF
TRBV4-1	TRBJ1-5	CASSLVDSINQPQHF
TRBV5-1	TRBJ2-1	CASSPEGDEQFF
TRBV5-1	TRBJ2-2	CASRRDTGELFF
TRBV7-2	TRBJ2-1	CASSPGHIPAEQFF
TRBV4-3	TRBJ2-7	CASSQRDRGSHEQYF
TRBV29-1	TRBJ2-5	CSVEDRGRSQETQYF
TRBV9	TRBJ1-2	CASSVPRGIYTF
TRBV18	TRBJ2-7	CASSGTSYEQYF
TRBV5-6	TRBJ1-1	CASSLPLNTEAFF
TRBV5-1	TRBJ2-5	CASSLSGKETQYF
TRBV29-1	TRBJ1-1	CSLGRGLGTEAFF
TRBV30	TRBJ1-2	CAWSFQTGGSYTF
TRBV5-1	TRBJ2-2	CASSTTGTANTGELFF